The rows below give T cell receptor beta chains drawn from one sample of a study of response to subunit inactivated influenza vaccine. MiXCR was run by TCRdb on the RT-PCR reads, yielding one entry per CDR3 protein. This table has hundreds of thousands of distinct CDR3 sequences, 11% to 15% appearing once. The specimen comprised PBMCs from blood, sampled roughly 2 weeks before vaccination. Source of these receptors: a man aged 45 to 65 who received an inactivated influenza vaccine. Both conserved end residues are part of each CDR3. D genes are given only for firm matches. Expanded clones get a size class; other rows say once, few or many, or leave the size out.

V: TRBV6-1
J: TRBJ2-7
size: few
D: TRBD1
CDR3: CASSRLTGGEYEQYF
DNA: TGTGCCAGCAGCCGTCTGACAGGGGGCGAATACGAGCAGTACTTC

V: TRBV20-1
J: TRBJ1-6
size: -
D: TRBD1
CDR3: CSARDQGQANSPLHF
DNA: TGCAGTGCTAGAGATCAGGGACAGGCTAATTCACCCCTCCACTTT

V: TRBV7-9
J: TRBJ2-3
size: few
D: -
CDR3: CASSTGTSSTDTQYF
DNA: TGTGCCAGCAGCACCGGGACTTCTAGCACAGATACGCAGTATTTT

V: TRBV24-1
J: TRBJ2-5
size: -
D: TRBD2
CDR3: CATSDPAGGKETQYF
DNA: TGTGCCACCAGTGACCCAGCGGGGGGTAAGGAGACCCAGTACTTC

V: TRBV12-3/TRBV12-4
J: TRBJ2-7
size: -
D: -
CDR3: CASSQTGPYEQYF
DNA: TGTGCCAGCAGCCAGACGGGGCCCTACGAGCAGTACTTC

V: TRBV6-6
J: TRBJ2-7
size: few
D: TRBD1
CDR3: CASTQQGAYEQYF
DNA: TGTGCCAGCACCCAGCAGGGGGCTTACGAGCAGTACTTC

V: TRBV28
J: TRBJ2-7
size: many
D: -
CDR3: CASSLEVPYEQYF
DNA: TGTGCCAGCAGTTTAGAGGTTCCCTACGAGCAGTACTTC

V: TRBV29-1
J: TRBJ2-7
size: few
D: TRBD1
CDR3: CSVGGTGDYEQYF
DNA: TGCAGCGTAGGGGGGACAGGGGATTACGAGCAGTACTTC

V: TRBV7-2
J: TRBJ1-1
size: many
D: -
CDR3: CASSLAYEATNTEAFF
DNA: TGTGCCAGCAGCTTAGCGTATGAGGCCACGAACACTGAAGCTTTCTTT

V: TRBV6-5
J: TRBJ1-2
size: -
D: TRBD1
CDR3: CASSYSGSGTGLSYGYTF
DNA: TGTGCCAGCAGTTACTCCGGTTCCGGGACAGGCCTTTCCTATGGCTACACCTTC

V: TRBV18
J: TRBJ2-6
size: many
D: TRBD1
CDR3: CASSNDRAGANVLTF
DNA: TGTGCCAGCTCAAACGACAGGGCTGGGGCCAACGTCCTGACTTTC

V: TRBV7-8
J: TRBJ1-5
size: few
D: -
CDR3: CASSFQGYSQPQHF
DNA: TGTGCCAGCAGCTTCCAGGGGTACAGTCAGCCCCAGCATTTT

V: TRBV18
J: TRBJ1-6
size: -
D: -
CDR3: CASSPTQPNSPLHF
DNA: TGTGCCAGCTCACCAACGCAACCGAATTCACCCCTCCACTTT

V: TRBV20-1
J: TRBJ2-5
size: -
D: -
CDR3: CSARDTQQLQETQYF
DNA: TGCAGTGCTAGAGATACACAGCAATTACAAGAGACCCAGTACTTC

V: TRBV9
J: TRBJ2-2
size: -
D: -
CDR3: CASSSGNSKVGELFF
DNA: TGTGCCAGCAGCTCAGGAAACAGTAAAGTCGGGGAGCTGTTTTTT

V: TRBV5-1
J: TRBJ2-5
size: -
D: TRBD2
CDR3: CASSLDLSGGQETQYF
DNA: TGCGCCAGCAGCTTGGATCTTAGCGGGGGGCAAGAGACCCAGTACTTC

V: TRBV20-1
J: TRBJ2-1
size: few
D: TRBD2
CDR3: CSAPDGLADTRDEQFF
DNA: TGCAGTGCCCCGGATGGACTAGCGGACACAAGGGATGAGCAGTTCTTC

V: TRBV7-9
J: TRBJ2-1
size: few
D: TRBD2
CDR3: CASSARTSGGINEQFF
DNA: TGTGCCAGCAGCGCCAGAACTAGCGGGGGGATCAATGAGCAGTTCTTC

V: TRBV15
J: TRBJ2-1
size: -
D: TRBD2
CDR3: CATSAYGGGVAEQFF
DNA: TGTGCCACCAGCGCCTATGGCGGGGGGGTGGCTGAGCAGTTCTTC

V: TRBV6-1
J: TRBJ2-3
size: few
D: -
CDR3: CASNRRAPTDTQYF
DNA: TGTGCCAGCAATAGGCGTGCCCCTACAGATACGCAGTATTTT

V: TRBV20-1
J: TRBJ1-5
size: -
D: TRBD1
CDR3: CSASTGVYNQPQHF
DNA: TGCAGTGCAAGCACAGGGGTTTACAATCAGCCCCAGCATTTT

V: TRBV7-9
J: TRBJ1-4
size: few
D: TRBD1
CDR3: CASSLAGQGNEKLFF
DNA: TGTGCCAGCAGCTTAGCAGGACAGGGAAATGAAAAACTGTTTTTT

V: TRBV14
J: TRBJ2-7
size: -
D: -
CDR3: CASSHPPWGSYEQYF
DNA: TGTGCCAGCAGCCACCCCCCGTGGGGATCCTACGAGCAGTACTTC

V: TRBV10-3
J: TRBJ1-3
size: -
D: -
CDR3: CAIKDIPGNTIYF
DNA: TGTGCCATAAAAGACATCCCTGGAAACACCATATATTTT

V: TRBV12-3/TRBV12-4
J: TRBJ2-5
size: many
D: TRBD1
CDR3: CASSVTGETQYF
DNA: TGTGCCAGCAGTGTGACAGGGGAGACCCAGTACTTC

V: TRBV6-2/TRBV6-3
J: TRBJ2-1
size: -
D: TRBD2
CDR3: CASSFVGGIRNEQFF
DNA: TGTGCCAGCAGTTTCGTGGGGGGGATCAGGAATGAGCAGTTCTTC

V: TRBV20-1
J: TRBJ2-7
size: -
D: TRBD2
CDR3: CSAQHPGLAGGPYEQYF
DNA: TGCAGTGCTCAACACCCGGGACTAGCGGGAGGGCCCTACGAGCAGTACTTC

V: TRBV5-1
J: TRBJ2-7
size: -
D: TRBD2
CDR3: CASSSGGLAHSYEQYF
DNA: TGCGCCAGCAGCTCTGGTGGACTAGCGCACTCCTACGAGCAGTACTTC

V: TRBV12-3/TRBV12-4
J: TRBJ2-3
size: few
D: TRBD2
CDR3: CASRKLAGVADTQYF
DNA: TGTGCCAGCAGAAAACTAGCGGGAGTCGCAGATACGCAGTATTTT

V: TRBV7-2
J: TRBJ2-1
size: few
D: TRBD1
CDR3: CASSLVGTGINEQFF
DNA: TGTGCCAGCAGCTTAGTCGGGACAGGGATCAATGAGCAGTTCTTC

V: TRBV5-1
J: TRBJ2-7
size: -
D: -
CDR3: CASSLSWQGIYEQYF
DNA: TGCGCCAGCAGCTTGTCATGGCAGGGAATCTACGAGCAGTACTTC

V: TRBV2
J: TRBJ2-3
size: many
D: -
CDR3: CASILSSQGDTQYF
DNA: TGTGCCAGCATCTTGTCCTCCCAGGGGGATACGCAGTATTTT

V: TRBV27
J: TRBJ2-1
size: -
D: TRBD2
CDR3: CASRKRERADEQFF
DNA: TGTGCCAGCAGGAAGCGGGAGAGGGCCGATGAGCAGTTCTTC

V: TRBV4-1
J: TRBJ2-1
size: -
D: -
CDR3: CASSQDESGTGSYNEQFF
DNA: TGCGCCAGCAGCCAAGATGAGTCCGGGACCGGGTCATACAATGAGCAGTTCTTC

V: TRBV5-1
J: TRBJ2-1
size: few
D: TRBD1
CDR3: CASSTGDRERGEQFF
DNA: TGCGCCAGCAGCACCGGGGACAGGGAGAGGGGTGAGCAGTTCTTC

V: TRBV3-1
J: TRBJ2-2
size: few
D: -
CDR3: CASSQAGGGSGELFF
DNA: TGTGCCAGCAGCCAAGCTGGTGGGGGGTCCGGGGAGCTGTTTTTT

V: TRBV10-3
J: TRBJ1-1
size: many
D: -
CDR3: CAISGYLNTEAFF
DNA: TGTGCCATCAGTGGGTACTTGAACACTGAAGCTTTCTTT

V: TRBV6-1
J: TRBJ1-2
size: few
D: TRBD1
CDR3: CASRTGGMGGYTF
DNA: TGTGCCAGCAGAACAGGGGGTATGGGAGGCTACACCTTC

V: TRBV11-2
J: TRBJ2-5
size: few
D: -
CDR3: CASSLSGRSKETQYF
DNA: TGTGCCAGCAGCTTATCGGGCCGCAGTAAAGAGACCCAGTACTTC

V: TRBV20-1
J: TRBJ2-5
size: -
D: -
CDR3: CSASWGPEETQYF
DNA: TGCAGTGCTAGTTGGGGCCCGGAAGAGACCCAGTACTTC

V: TRBV12-3/TRBV12-4
J: TRBJ1-6
size: -
D: -
CDR3: CASTHATYNSPLHF
DNA: TGTGCCAGCACCCACGCGACCTATAATTCACCCCTCCACTTT

V: TRBV18
J: TRBJ2-5
size: -
D: TRBD1
CDR3: CASSPPVQGRTETQYF
DNA: TGTGCCAGCTCACCACCGGTACAGGGGCGGACGGAGACCCAGTACTTC

V: TRBV5-1
J: TRBJ2-5
size: few
D: -
CDR3: CASRRGTAQETQYF
DNA: TGCGCCAGCAGGAGGGGGACGGCCCAAGAGACCCAGTACTTC

V: TRBV15
J: TRBJ1-6
size: once
D: TRBD1
CDR3: CATSRDRVNSPLHF
DNA: TGTGCCACCAGCAGGGACAGGGTTAATTCACCCCTCCACTTT

V: TRBV4-2
J: TRBJ1-4
size: few
D: -
CDR3: CASSQERYPNEKLFF
DNA: TGTGCCAGCAGCCAAGAGAGGTACCCTAATGAAAAACTGTTTTTT

V: TRBV7-2
J: TRBJ1-1
size: -
D: -
CDR3: CASSYPGTGWWDTEAFF
DNA: TGTGCCAGCAGCTATCCTGGAACAGGGTGGTGGGACACTGAAGCTTTCTTT

V: TRBV5-6
J: TRBJ2-5
size: -
D: TRBD1
CDR3: CASSLIGGEETQYF
DNA: TGTGCCAGCAGCTTGATAGGGGGCGAGGAGACCCAGTACTTC

V: TRBV12-3/TRBV12-4
J: TRBJ2-7
size: -
D: TRBD1
CDR3: CASSLRGTGGDEQYF
DNA: TGTGCCAGCAGTTTAAGGGGGACAGGGGGCGACGAGCAGTACTTC

V: TRBV6-1
J: TRBJ1-2
size: few
D: -
CDR3: CASTPGQGGDYGYTF
DNA: TGTGCCAGCACGCCGGGTCAGGGAGGGGACTATGGCTACACCTTC

V: TRBV12-3/TRBV12-4
J: TRBJ2-1
size: -
D: -
CDR3: CASSPDGGTYNEQFF
DNA: TGTGCCAGCAGCCCAGACGGGGGAACCTACAATGAGCAGTTCTTC

V: TRBV7-2
J: TRBJ2-1
size: -
D: -
CDR3: CASSSLQGRAYNEQFF
DNA: TGTGCCAGCAGCTCTCTACAGGGTAGGGCCTACAATGAGCAGTTCTTC

V: TRBV20-1
J: TRBJ2-2
size: few
D: -
CDR3: CSARHDTNTGELFF
DNA: TGCAGTGCTAGACACGATACGAACACCGGGGAGCTGTTTTTT

V: TRBV7-9
J: TRBJ2-5
size: -
D: TRBD1
CDR3: CASRTGQATETQYF
DNA: TGTGCCAGCAGAACAGGACAGGCTACCGAGACCCAGTACTTC

V: TRBV29-1
J: TRBJ1-3
size: -
D: -
CDR3: CSVDQGGGNTIYF
DNA: TGCAGCGTTGATCAGGGAGGTGGAAACACCATATATTTT

V: TRBV7-6
J: TRBJ1-2
size: -
D: TRBD1
CDR3: CASSQHRDRGPNYGYTF
DNA: TGTGCCAGCAGCCAGCACCGGGACAGGGGGCCGAACTATGGCTACACCTTC

V: TRBV5-1
J: TRBJ2-3
size: few
D: TRBD2
CDR3: CASSFLAGGLGTDTQYF
DNA: TGCGCCAGCAGCTTCCTAGCGGGGGGATTGGGCACAGATACGCAGTATTTT

V: TRBV11-2
J: TRBJ2-5
size: -
D: -
CDR3: CASSLESGSAQTQYF
DNA: TGTGCCAGCAGCTTAGAGTCGGGCAGCGCACAGACCCAGTACTTC